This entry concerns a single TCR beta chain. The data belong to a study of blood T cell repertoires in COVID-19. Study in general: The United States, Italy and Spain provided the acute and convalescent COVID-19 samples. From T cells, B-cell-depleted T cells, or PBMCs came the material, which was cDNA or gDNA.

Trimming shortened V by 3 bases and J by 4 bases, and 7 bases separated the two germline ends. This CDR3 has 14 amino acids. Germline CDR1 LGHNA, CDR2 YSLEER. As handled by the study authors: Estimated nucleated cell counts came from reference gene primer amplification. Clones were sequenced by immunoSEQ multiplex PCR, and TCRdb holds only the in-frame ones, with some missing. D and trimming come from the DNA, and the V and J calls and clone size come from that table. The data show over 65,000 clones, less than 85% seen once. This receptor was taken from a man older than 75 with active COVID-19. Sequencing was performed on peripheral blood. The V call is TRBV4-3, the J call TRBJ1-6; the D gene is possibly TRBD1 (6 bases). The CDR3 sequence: CASSQGHYNSPLHF. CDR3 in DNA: TGCGCCAGCAGCCAGGGACATTATAATTCACCCCTCCACTTT.